The source of this T cell receptor beta chain is a study of cytomegalovirus exposure and HLA in healthy donors (dated by TCRdb to about 2017). Background on the whole study: An earlier analysis of approximately 590 of the donors reported roughly 300 Gb of sequence data and some 100 million unique TCR beta sequences from 150 million to 200 million T cells. Besides the first cohort of around 670 subjects, a separate validation cohort made up of roughly 120 different subjects was used. Rather than using new phenotypic data, the later analysis identified candidate immune exposures from TCR beta sequences and from how often those sequences occurred across donors. Among some 400 genotyped donors of the cohort, an average of about 240,000 unique TCR beta nucleotide sequences was sequenced per donor, of which about 19% were non-productive. HLA typing included class I and class II loci at four-digit resolution. Donor age, sex, ethnicity and CMV serostatus were collected together with the repertoire data. Four to six DR-DQ haplotypes were handled as single units for association and clustering, since linkage in the cohort was strong. Using immunosequencing, the study profiled T cell repertoires from 666 subjects and related those repertoires to cytomegalovirus serostatus. Typing coverage varied by locus: roughly 629-630 donors for A, B, C, DRB1 and DQB1; approximately 560 for DQA1; approximately 610 for DPA1; 400 to 480 for DPB1. To study patterns of TCR occurrence, a later analysis re-analyzed previously published TCR beta repertoires from 600 to 750 donors and added high-resolution HLA genotyping. High-throughput TCR immunosequencing, statistical association of individual TCRs with disease status, and machine learning were combined to predict cytomegalovirus infection status. A later genetic analysis used genome-wide SNP genotypes for about 55% of the 666 donors, treating that subset as a discovery cohort. Of the 350 to 400 genotyped donors, 65% to 90% fell in the genetic ancestry cluster associated with self-reported Caucasian donors. The aim of the study was to test whether cataloging public T cell receptors could identify signatures of past pathogen exposure. Roughly 290 gigabases of sequencing data and around 90 million unique TCR sequences made up an early release that covered over 550 HLA-typed donors. An earlier analysis of fewer than 700 of the donors applied high-throughput TCR beta sequencing to assess whether each TCR beta V gene segment acted as functional or pseudogenic. Every discovery cohort repertoire had been produced on one sequencing platform. Results and caveats for the whole study, not just this receptor: In an earlier analysis of a few hundred of the donors, most TCR beta V segments were observed in productive rearrangements about 90% or about 30% of the time, broadly matching IMGT annotations. Because the 87-base-pair reads could not distinguish some IMGT-functional V segments, including TRBV6-2 and TRBV6-3, those segments were excluded. A total of 164 TCR beta chains were listed by the study as associated with cytomegalovirus. Several of the top co-occurrence clusters appeared to be linked to parvovirus B19, influenza, CMV and Epstein-Barr virus, according to a later analysis. About 17 rarely observed V segments, including chromosome 9 orphons, were excluded from the earlier analysis of about 600 of the donors because counts were too low. In a later analysis, some 17,000 TCR beta sequences were associated with specific HLA alleles at a false discovery rate of 0.05. A later analysis found that most CMV-associated TCR beta chains appeared HLA-restricted, with HLA associations seemingly driven largely by CMV exposure. While some public TCRs were present in many individuals, most TCR sequences turned up only very rarely across donors. Compared with equally common non-associated chains, HLA-associated TCR beta chains in a later analysis were more clonally expanded and had lower generation probabilities. In a later analysis, the rate of TCR association differed among HLA loci, with DRB1 alleles having the most associated TCRs and HLA-C alleles having the fewest. An association between a missense DCLRE1C variant and V-gene and J-gene trimming of TCR beta chains was found in a later genetic analysis and replicated in an independent cohort. It was suggested by the authors that the approach could potentially be generalized to other disease states and immunological phenotypes. A further reported finding was that TCR beta sequences accurately predicted the HLA-A and HLA-B alleles for most subjects in the first cohort. The cohort was sequenced for TCR beta chains only, and without alpha or paired-chain data the features that could be detected were limited. The sequencing pipeline was judged likely to have produced a cluster of highly shared sequence variants as a technical artifact. A few of the identified cytomegalovirus-associated TCR beta chains were confirmed in vitro to be specific for cytomegalovirus antigens. According to a later genetic analysis, donors in an Asian-associated ancestry cluster had fewer N-insertions in productive TCRs than the approximately 650-donor mean. For the cohort, immune exposure information was limited to CMV serostatus. Correlated functional status among segregating V segments might reflect linkage disequilibrium, but an unknown experimental factor could not be ruled out. The classifier was reported to diagnose cytomegalovirus status with high specificity and sensitivity in both the original and validation cohorts. When HLA alleles, especially DR and DQ, strongly co-occurred, attributing TCR associations to individual alleles was difficult. The presence/absence analyses assumed that sequencing depth was roughly uniform across donors, and that assumption may not be true. Because HLA typing was missing for some donors at each locus, association tests included only the typed subset.

The CDR3 spans 14 residues, from the cysteine through the phenylalanine. Only CDR3 DNA is held: 42 bases, read in frame from base 1. Ends trimmed: V by 6 bases, J by 7 bases; bases unmatched to a gene: 10. CDR1 and CDR2 are read off the germline V gene as SGHRS and YFSETQ. The cohort comprised some 700 healthy bone marrow donors. At the time of sampling, all cohort members were nominally healthy, though unrecorded immune exposures were likely present. The donor was CMV seronegative and belonged to the group of around 400 seronegative cohort members. A peripheral blood sample was provided by each donor, and peripheral blood mononuclear cells were used for TCR beta sequencing. Genomic DNA extraction from the blood cell samples was performed with the Qiagen DNeasy Blood Extraction Kit. About this clone itself: It has no known antigen specificity. Nothing much larger sits one base from this clone, and base qualities are not available.

Library preparation was by the immunoSEQ multiplex PCR assay. For the multiplex PCR, a mixture combining 60 forward primers for TCR Vbeta segments and 13 reverse primers for TCR Jbeta segments was used. The CDR3 region of rearranged TCR beta genes was amplified from genomic DNA with a multiplex PCR assay. The Illumina HiSeq System was used to sequence the amplified TCR beta libraries as 87-base-pair reads. Under the source paper's analysis protocol: Across the roughly 670 repertoires, a later analysis counted 80 million or so unique TCR beta chains, roughly 11 million of which were shared by at least two donors. Raw reads were error-corrected and collapsed into unique sequences by a nearest-neighbor algorithm in which closely related sequences were merged to remove PCR and sequencing errors. Alignment of CDR3 sequences to IMGT reference sequences was used to assign V, D and J gene segments. For a sequence to be retained, at least a six-nucleotide match to both a V gene segment and a J gene segment was required. A rearrangement counted as productive if the CDR3 had no stop codons and remained in frame with V and J, and every other rearrangement counted as non-productive. Following IMGT convention, CDR3 was defined as the stretch from the second conserved V-encoded cysteine up to the conserved J-encoded phenylalanine. In an earlier analysis of just under 600 of the donors, sequences lacking an unambiguous match to a single V gene segment were excluded. An earlier analysis of 587 of the donors called V segments functional above 56.7% productive rearrangements and segregating when the between-donor standard deviation exceeded 5%. A statistical classification framework was built to diagnose cytomegalovirus status from the catalog of TCR beta chain sequences. V and J gene assignment, in a later analysis, came from comparing TCR nucleotide sequences with IMGT/GENE-DB human TR gene sequences. In a later analysis, CDR3 sequences and most-parsimonious VDJ recombination scenarios were assigned using the TCRdist pipeline. In a later analysis, each TCR beta chain was defined by its CDR3 amino acid sequence together with its V-gene family, and reads without a unique V-gene family were excluded. To address suspected cross-contamination and a sequencing artifact, a later analysis removed 592 highly shared, low-generation-probability nucleotide sequences. For each public chain, a later analysis derived a clonal expansion index from normalized ranks of inferred template counts within each repertoire. In a later analysis, generation probabilities were computed using a VDJ recombination model fitted to out-of-frame rearrangements, and the results were checked against IGoR. Hypergeometric tests were used in a later analysis to score TCR-TCR, TCR-HLA and TCR-CMV co-occurrence, with a repertoire-size bias correction applied to the TCR pairs. To estimate false discovery rates, a later analysis permuted the HLA or CMV assignments 20 times. A later analysis grouped co-occurring TCRs with DBSCAN, adding TCRdist sequence similarity when clustering within HLA-allele-positive subsets. For co-occurrence clustering, repertoires with fewer than 30,000 or more than 120,000 public chains were excluded, along with five repertoires with anomalous nucleotide sharing. The table comes from immuneACCESS by way of TCRdb, which keeps in-frame sequences with V and J called. Part of the clones is missing from these tables; in studies checked, under half for an unresolved V gene and the rest for unknown reasons. The DNA gave D and trimming, while V, J and clone size come from that table. A total of roughly 120,000 clones appear in this sample, approximately 78% of them only once. The ten largest account for less than 1.1% of the sample.

The receptor comes from a woman aged 25-40 years in good health and CMV-seronegative. The sample comprised PBMCs. The V gene is TRBV5-1 and the J gene is TRBJ2-7; 10 bases in the junction line up with TRBD1. The CDR3 amino acid sequence is: CASTLTGGAGEQYF. The DNA reads TGCGCCAGCACTTTGACAGGGGGCGCGGGGGAGCAGTACTTC.